This T cell receptor (beta chain) appears in the sequencing data of a study of graft-versus-host responses after intestinal transplantation. Clones were sequenced by immunoSEQ multiplex PCR, and TCRdb holds only the in-frame ones, with some missing. The sample records under 150,000 clones, roughly 95% being singletons. As concerns this clone: Antigen specificity is unknown.

Points from the study as a whole: Across patients carrying graft-donor T cell macrochimerism, allografts held high graft-versus-host to host-versus-graft clonal ratios. Early post-transplant HvG declines tracked with peak circulating GvH clone levels.

CDR3 length: 14 residues. The clonotype originates from a human donor who received an intestinal transplant. The specimen comprised unstimulated CD8+ T cells sorted from spleen or lymph node cells, sampled before intestinal transplant. The chain joins TRBV7-5 to TRBJ2-7; the D call TRBD2 from the table was never checked on the DNA. TRBV7-5 is recorded as a pseudogene. CDR3 bases: TGTGCCAGAAGCTTAGGGCGGGGGATGCGAGAGCAGTACTTC. Its translation: CARSLGRGMREQYF.